Each of the 8 T cell receptor beta chains below was sequenced from the same sample in a study of cytomegalovirus exposure and HLA in healthy donors. Primers for the PCR totalled 60 Vbeta and 13 Jbeta. Only in-frame clones appear in the TCRdb table, and some are missing; sequencing was by immunoSEQ multiplex PCR. This table holds about 120,000 clones, approximately 71% found once. The sample consisted of PBMCs. Receptor source: a woman aged 50 to 65 in good health and CMV-seronegative.

This clone occurred a few times. This chain connects TRBV27 to TRBJ2-7; 8 bases are a match to TRBD2. The CDR3 loop spans 15 amino acids. V trimming: 2 bases; J trimming: 2 bases; junction bases outside the gene matches: 5. Germline V gives CDR1 MNHEY, CDR2 SMNVEV (reference sequence). The CDR3, as DNA: TGTGCCAGCAGTTTAAGGCGGGAGGCTACCTACGAGCAGTACTTC. Translating gives CASSLRREATYEQYF.

The chain recombines TRBV27 with TRBJ2-7; the D gene is possibly TRBD1 (6 bases). The CDR3 consists of 14 residues. Looked up from germline, CDR1 is MNHEY and CDR2 is SMNVEV (reference sequence). V was shortened by 2 bases and J by 2 bases, with 10 bases between the two germline ends. CDR3 region: CASSLNRVAYEQYF. In nucleotides, the CDR3 is TGTGCCAGCAGTTTAAACAGGGTTGCCTACGAGCAGTACTTC.

The chain employs TRBV4-3 and TRBJ1-4; TRBD1 matches 7 bases. J was trimmed by 7 bases and V by 3 bases; bases with no gene match: 14. The CDR3 consists of 17 residues. In germline, CDR1 is LGHNA, CDR2 YSLEER. In DNA, the CDR3 is TGCGCCAGCAGCCAGTCGTTGGGACAGCGGAACGGTGAAAAACTGTTTTTT. Protein sequence: CASSQSLGQRNGEKLFF.

The rearrangement joins TRBV9 to TRBJ2-1; TRBD1 matches 7 bases. V shed 0 bases, J shed 7 bases, and the junction held 4 bases outside the gene matches. Germline-derived CDR1 and CDR2 are SGDLS and YYNGEE. This CDR3 spans 14 amino acids. This CDR3 is CASSVELQGNEQFF. CDR3 DNA sequence: TGTGCCAGCAGCGTAGAGCTACAGGGGAATGAGCAGTTCTTC.

This clone was picked up a small number of times. The chain uses TRBV28 and TRBJ2-3; tentative D call: TRBD2 (5 bases). Germline V lookup: CDR1 MDHEN, CDR2 SYDVKM. With 1 base removed from V and 1 base from J, the gap between germline ends came to 15 bases. The CDR3 loop spans 17 amino acids. The CDR3 region has the DNA TGTGCCAGCAGTTTATACGCGAGGAAGAGGGGCACAGATACGCAGTATTTT. It specifies CASSLYARKRGTDTQYF.

This chain uses TRBV30 with TRBJ2-3; 11 bases are a match to TRBD2. From germline, CDR1 is GTSNPN and CDR2 SVGIG (reference sequence). Losses at the gene ends were 1 base for V and 3 bases for J; bases not matched to a gene: 3. The CDR3 has 15 amino acids. DNA for the CDR3: TGTGCCTGGAGTGGGGGACTAGCGGCAACAGATACGCAGTATTTT. This codes for CAWSGGLAATDTQYF.

V is TRBV19 and J is TRBJ2-1; 8 positions agree with TRBD2. Trimming took 11 bases from V and 8 from J; bases not matched to a gene: 20. The CDR3 spans 16 residues. Germline loops: CDR1 LNHDA, CDR2 SQIVND (reference sequence). DNA for the CDR3: TGTGCCTCCTACGGGGAAGTTGCAAGCGGGGGCGATGAGCAGTTCTTC. Its translation: CASYGEVASGGDEQFF.

This clone was counted a few times. J is TRBJ1-2 and V is TRBV5-4, with D perhaps matching TRBD1 (5 bases). This CDR3 has 11 amino acids. Between the trimmed V and J ends, which lost 4 bases and 8 bases, there was a span of 9 bases. Germline V gives CDR1 SGHNT, CDR2 YYREEE (reference sequence). CDR3 region: CASSQGSGYTF. DNA for the CDR3: TGTGCCAGCAGCCAGGGCTCCGGCTACACCTTC.